These 14 T cell receptor beta chains came from one sample sequenced in a study of molecular identifiers for immune sequencing clone quantification. TCRdb re-called the PCR reads through MiXCR, storing one row per CDR3 protein. The sample gives 400,000 to 600,000 distinct CDR3 sequences, about 26% of which show up once; around 0.79% is in the top ten. Sequenced: naive CD8+ T cells from blood, with Jurkat cell RNA spiked in. Subset here: FACS-sorted CD8+CD4-CCR7+CD45RA+ naive T cells. Receptors were obtained from a human donor in good health. Some libraries in this study had Jurkat cell RNA spiked in.

This clonotype showed up just a few times. The J gene is TRBJ2-5, the V gene TRBV30, with no clear D. CDR1 is GTSNPN and CDR2 is SVGIG in the germline V gene (reference sequence). Trimming removed 1 base from V and 5 bases from J, with 8 bases in between. CDR3 size: 12 residues. CDR3 in DNA: TGTGCCTGGAGTGAAGGGATGGAGACCCAGTACTTC. Residues: CAWSEGMETQYF.

The V call is TRBV30, the J call TRBJ2-3; 10 bases match TRBD2. The V segment lost 2 bases and the J segment 6 bases; nucleotides outside the gene matches: 8. The CDR3 is 15 residues long. Germline CDR1 is GTSNPN and CDR2 is SVGIG (reference sequence). CDR3 sequence reads: CAWSLAGGRADTQYF. CDR3 coding DNA: TGTGCCTGGAGTTTAGCGGGGGGCAGGGCCGATACGCAGTATTTT.

The chain carries TRBV19 and TRBJ1-5, with no clear D. Trimming removed 7 bases from V and 0 bases from J, with 19 bases in between. Germline values: CDR1 LNHDA, CDR2 SQIVND (reference sequence). The CDR3 is 17 amino acids. As DNA, the CDR3 is TGTGCCAGTACCCTAATGGGGTCAGCTTATAGCAATCAGCCCCAGCATTTT. It specifies CASTLMGSAYSNQPQHF.

This clonotype was detected ten times or more. The chain recombines TRBV29-1 with TRBJ2-2; TRBD1 might be the D (6 bases). V gave up 4 bases and J gave up 4 bases, with 7 bases separating them. Germline V lookup: CDR1 SQVTM, CDR2 ANQGSEA. The CDR3 is 12 amino acids. DNA of the CDR3: TGCAGCGTTGTCAGGGGCACCGGGGAGCTGTTTTTT. The encoded protein is CSVVRGTGELFF.

This clonotype was counted at least ten times. This rearrangement joins TRBV4-2 to TRBJ1-5; D is uncertain. Germline V gene data show CDR1 as LGHNA and CDR2 as YNFKEQ. V was trimmed by 0 bases and J by 9 bases, leaving 18 bases between them. CDR3 length equals 16 residues. The CDR3 here is CASSQDIGQASGPQHF. In nucleotides, the CDR3 is TGTGCCAGCAGCCAAGATATAGGCCAGGCCTCCGGGCCCCAGCATTTT.

This chain joins TRBV4-2 and TRBJ2-3; D is unclear. The CDR3 runs 17 residues. V lost 0 bases and J lost 3, with 16 bases in between. The germline V gene has CDR1 LGHNA and CDR2 YNFKEQ. CDR3: CASSQEGIGVRTDTQYF. CDR3 nucleotides: TGTGCCAGCAGCCAAGAAGGTATAGGAGTTAGAACAGATACGCAGTATTTT.

This clonotype was observed many times. The J gene is TRBJ2-3, the V gene TRBV29-1; D remains ambiguous. CDR1 is SQVTM, CDR2 ANQGSEA, per germline. The CDR3 extends over 13 amino acids. V was cut by 4 bases and J by 3 bases, with 11 bases left in between. CDR3 nucleotide sequence: TGCAGCGTTGTCGTGGCCGTTACAGATACGCAGTATTTT. Its protein product is CSVVVAVTDTQYF.

The chain is built from TRBV14 and TRBJ2-1; TRBD2 matches 8 bases. The CDR3 extends over 16 amino acids. Germline CDR1 reads SGHDN; CDR2 reads FVKESK. V trimming: 1 base; J trimming: 9 bases; junction bases outside the gene matches: 11. The CDR3 loop is CASSQVVTGGPGEQFF. In DNA, the CDR3 is TGTGCCAGCAGCCAAGTTGTCACGGGAGGGCCGGGTGAGCAGTTCTTC. Complete variable domain (other parts from reference TRBV14 and TRBJ2-1): EAGVTQFPSHSVIEKGQTVTLRCDPISGHDNLYWYRRVMGKEIKFLLHFVKESKQDESGMPNNRFLAERTGGTYSTLKVQPAELEDSGVYFCASSQVVTGGPGEQFFGPGTRLTVL.

This clonotype was counted only a few times. The chain combines TRBV20-1 with TRBJ2-7; D remains unclear. V shed 4 bases and J shed 3 bases, with 10 bases lying between them. The CDR3 runs to 12 residues. The germline V gene has CDR1 DFQATT and CDR2 SNEGSKA (reference sequence). CDR3 loop: CSAIRWGYEQYF. In nucleotides, the CDR3 is TGCAGTGCTATTAGATGGGGCTACGAGCAGTACTTC.

Comments on this clonotype: Being one base from a much bigger clone, this may be a read error. The chain is built from TRBV7-2 and TRBJ2-5; D is undetermined. Germline values: CDR1 SGHTA, CDR2 FQGNSA. V was pared by 1 base and J by 2 bases, with 8 bases between. The CDR3 sequence is 14 residues long. DNA of the CDR3: TGTGCCAGCAGCTTAGTTGACGGACAAGAGACCCAGTACTTC. Translated: CASSLVDGQETQYF.

This clonotype was detected only a few times. The chain has TRBV19 and TRBJ2-7, with 9 bases that match TRBD1. Germline CDR1 LNHDA, CDR2 SQIVND (reference sequence). The V gene end was trimmed by 6 bases and the J gene end by 7 bases; junction bases not matched to a gene: 7. The CDR3 totals 13 residues. The CDR3 bases are TGTGCCAGTAGCAGGGACAGGGACTGGGAGCAGTACTTC. It is translated as CASSRDRDWEQYF.

In its sample, this clonotype was seen a few times. This may come from a read error, since a much larger clone is one base off. The chain employs TRBV30 and TRBJ1-1, with 7 bases that match TRBD1. This CDR3 comprises 14 residues. V shed 2 bases, J shed 1 base, and the junction held 4 bases outside the gene matches. The germline CDR1 and CDR2 sequences are GTSNPN and SVGIG (reference sequence). CDR3 nucleotides: TGTGCCTGGAGTCACGGACAGGCGAACACTGAAGCTTTCTTT. This gives the protein CAWSHGQANTEAFF.

The J gene is TRBJ2-7, the V gene TRBV19; TRBD1 matches at 7 bases. Germline-derived CDR1 and CDR2 are LNHDA and SQIVND (reference sequence). V lost 3 bases and J lost 7; bases outside the gene matches: 3. This CDR3 region has 12 residues. DNA of the CDR3: TGTGCCAGTAGTATTAGGGGACAGGAGCAGTACTTC. As protein: CASSIRGQEQYF.

The V and J genes are TRBV6-2 or TRBV6-3 and TRBJ1-2; 10 bases agree with TRBD1. Germline lookup yields CDR1 MNHEY and CDR2 SVGEGT. Trimming cost V 4 bases and J 3 bases; bases outside gene matches: 17. The CDR3 consists of 19 residues. CDR3 coding DNA: TGTGCCAGCAGTTTATATGGAGTCCTGGACAGGGGGTTTTACTATGGCTACACCTTC. The encoded protein is CASSLYGVLDRGFYYGYTF.